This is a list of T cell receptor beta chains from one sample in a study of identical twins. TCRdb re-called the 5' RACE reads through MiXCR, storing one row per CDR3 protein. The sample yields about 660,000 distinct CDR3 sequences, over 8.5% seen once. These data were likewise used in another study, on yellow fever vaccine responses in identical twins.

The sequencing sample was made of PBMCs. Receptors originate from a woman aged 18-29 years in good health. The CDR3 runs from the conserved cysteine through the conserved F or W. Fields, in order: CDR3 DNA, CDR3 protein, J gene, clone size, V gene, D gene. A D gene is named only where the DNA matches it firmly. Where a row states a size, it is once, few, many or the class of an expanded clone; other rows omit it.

cdr3_nt: TGTGCCAGCAGCTTAGGCAGGGTAGGGCACAATGAGCAGTTCTTC
cdr3_aa: CASSLGRVGHNEQFF
j_call: TRBJ2-1
clone_size: few
v_call: TRBV11-2
d_call: .

cdr3_nt: TGTGCCAGCAGCCCTATGATGGGACTAGCGCGCGTACCGACTCAAGAGACCCAGTACTTC
cdr3_aa: CASSPMMGLARVPTQETQYF
j_call: TRBJ2-5
clone_size: many
v_call: TRBV11-1
d_call: TRBD2

cdr3_nt: TGTGCCAGCAGTGGGGGGGGACTAGACCACCGTGAGACCCAGTACTTC
cdr3_aa: CASSGGGLDHRETQYF
j_call: TRBJ2-5
clone_size: few
v_call: TRBV12-3/TRBV12-4
d_call: TRBD2

cdr3_nt: TGTGCCAGCAGCTTAGGGCAGGGAGAAACGGGAAAGTACTTC
cdr3_aa: CASSLGQGETGKYF
j_call: TRBJ2-7
clone_size: few
v_call: TRBV7-9
d_call: .

cdr3_nt: TGTGCCAGCAGCGTAGGCGGTCTAGATGGCTGGGAGACCCAGTACTTC
cdr3_aa: CASSVGGLDGWETQYF
j_call: TRBJ2-5
clone_size: many
v_call: TRBV9
d_call: .

cdr3_nt: TGTGCCAGCATCAGGGCAGGTACTGAAGCTTTCTTT
cdr3_aa: CASIRAGTEAFF
j_call: TRBJ1-1
clone_size: few
v_call: TRBV6-2/TRBV6-3
d_call: .

cdr3_nt: TGCGCCAGCAGCCTAAGTAGGGACACCTACGAGCAGTACTTC
cdr3_aa: CASSLSRDTYEQYF
j_call: TRBJ2-7
clone_size: many
v_call: TRBV4-3
d_call: .

cdr3_nt: TGCAGCGTTGCGGCGGGAGGCTCCTACAATGAGCAGTTCTTC
cdr3_aa: CSVAAGGSYNEQFF
j_call: TRBJ2-1
clone_size: .
v_call: TRBV29-1
d_call: TRBD2

cdr3_nt: TGCAGCGTCCGGACTGGCTCCTACAATGAGCAGTTCTTC
cdr3_aa: CSVRTGSYNEQFF
j_call: TRBJ2-1
clone_size: .
v_call: TRBV29-1
d_call: .

cdr3_nt: TGTGCCAGCAGTGTCGATGATGAGCAGTTCTTC
cdr3_aa: CASSVDDEQFF
j_call: TRBJ2-1
clone_size: many
v_call: TRBV12-3/TRBV12-4
d_call: .

cdr3_nt: TGCGCCAGCAGCCAAGACCCCGGGACAGGCTCCTACGAGCAGTACTTC
cdr3_aa: CASSQDPGTGSYEQYF
j_call: TRBJ2-7
clone_size: .
v_call: TRBV4-3
d_call: TRBD1

cdr3_nt: TGCAGTGCATCCGGGACTAGGGTCGTGGAGACCCAGTACTTC
cdr3_aa: CSASGTRVVETQYF
j_call: TRBJ2-5
clone_size: .
v_call: TRBV20-1
d_call: TRBD2

cdr3_nt: TGCGCCAGCAGCCAAGATACCGGTACAACTAATGAAAAACTGTTTTTT
cdr3_aa: CASSQDTGTTNEKLFF
j_call: TRBJ1-4
clone_size: .
v_call: TRBV4-3
d_call: .

cdr3_nt: TGTGCCACCTTGCCTACTAGCGGCTCCCTCTCCAGCTCCTACAATGAGCAGTTCTTC
cdr3_aa: CATLPTSGSLSSSYNEQFF
j_call: TRBJ2-1
clone_size: .
v_call: TRBV10-3
d_call: TRBD2

cdr3_nt: TGCAGTGCTAGAGATCAGACAGGGGATAATGAAAAACTGTTTTTT
cdr3_aa: CSARDQTGDNEKLFF
j_call: TRBJ1-4
clone_size: few
v_call: TRBV20-1
d_call: TRBD1

cdr3_nt: TGTGCCAGCAGCACAGACGCCGGGGAGCTGTTTTTT
cdr3_aa: CASSTDAGELFF
j_call: TRBJ2-2
clone_size: .
v_call: TRBV11-3
d_call: .

cdr3_nt: TGCAGTGCTAGAGATCCGGGCGGTGGGGCCAACGTCCTGACTTTC
cdr3_aa: CSARDPGGGANVLTF
j_call: TRBJ2-6
clone_size: few
v_call: TRBV20-1
d_call: .

cdr3_nt: TGTGCCAGCAGCCAAGTACTTGGGTCGGGTGAGCAGTTCTTC
cdr3_aa: CASSQVLGSGEQFF
j_call: TRBJ2-1
clone_size: once
v_call: TRBV4-2
d_call: .

cdr3_nt: TGCGCCAGCAGCCCAAGCGGGGGGGAGCAAGAGACCCAGTACTTC
cdr3_aa: CASSPSGGEQETQYF
j_call: TRBJ2-5
clone_size: few
v_call: TRBV4-1
d_call: TRBD2

cdr3_nt: TGTGCCAGCAGTTTATGGGGGAAGGGTCTTATCAACGAGCAGTACTTC
cdr3_aa: CASSLWGKGLINEQYF
j_call: TRBJ2-7
clone_size: many
v_call: TRBV27
d_call: .

cdr3_nt: TGCGCCAGCAGCCAAGATTATCACGGCTGGAGCTACGAGCAGTACTTC
cdr3_aa: CASSQDYHGWSYEQYF
j_call: TRBJ2-7
clone_size: .
v_call: TRBV4-3
d_call: .

cdr3_nt: TGTGCCAGCAGCTTGGTTAGTGAGCCTGAGGATACGCAGTATTTT
cdr3_aa: CASSLVSEPEDTQYF
j_call: TRBJ2-3
clone_size: few
v_call: TRBV5-6
d_call: .

cdr3_nt: TGTGCCAGCATCCGATCCTCAACTAATGAAAAACTGTTTTTT
cdr3_aa: CASIRSSTNEKLFF
j_call: TRBJ1-4
clone_size: many
v_call: TRBV6-1
d_call: .

cdr3_nt: TGCAGCGTACTTGGACTAGCGGGAGGGACAGATACGCAGTATTTT
cdr3_aa: CSVLGLAGGTDTQYF
j_call: TRBJ2-3
clone_size: many
v_call: TRBV29-1
d_call: TRBD2

cdr3_nt: TGCGCCAGCAGCTTCCCCGGGGGAGACGAGCAGTACTTC
cdr3_aa: CASSFPGGDEQYF
j_call: TRBJ2-7
clone_size: .
v_call: TRBV5-1
d_call: .

cdr3_nt: TGTGCCAGCAGCGAACGACTAGTCGTGTACGAGCAGTACTTC
cdr3_aa: CASSERLVVYEQYF
j_call: TRBJ2-7
clone_size: many
v_call: TRBV6-2/TRBV6-3
d_call: .

cdr3_nt: TGTGCCGACTCAACCGAGCAAGAGACCCAGTACTTC
cdr3_aa: CADSTEQETQYF
j_call: TRBJ2-5
clone_size: few
v_call: TRBV28
d_call: .

cdr3_nt: TGTGCCAGCAGCCAAAACCAACAGGGGCCCAATGAGCAGTTCTTC
cdr3_aa: CASSQNQQGPNEQFF
j_call: TRBJ2-1
clone_size: .
v_call: TRBV4-2
d_call: TRBD1

cdr3_nt: TGTGCCAGCAGCGAAGAGTTGGGGGGGAACTACGAGCAGTACTTC
cdr3_aa: CASSEELGGNYEQYF
j_call: TRBJ2-7
clone_size: few
v_call: TRBV27
d_call: TRBD2

cdr3_nt: TGTGCCAGCAGGATTCAGGGGTACGAGCAGTACTTC
cdr3_aa: CASRIQGYEQYF
j_call: TRBJ2-7
clone_size: many
v_call: TRBV2
d_call: .

cdr3_nt: TGTGCCAGCAGCGTAGTACCAGGAGTGAACACTGAAGCTTTCTTT
cdr3_aa: CASSVVPGVNTEAFF
j_call: TRBJ1-1
clone_size: few
v_call: TRBV9
d_call: .

cdr3_nt: TGTGCCAGCACAGGGCCGGGGACTGAAGCTTTCTTT
cdr3_aa: CASTGPGTEAFF
j_call: TRBJ1-1
clone_size: .
v_call: TRBV6-5
d_call: .

cdr3_nt: TGTGCCAGCTCAACCGGTTCCAACACTGAAGCTTTCTTT
cdr3_aa: CASSTGSNTEAFF
j_call: TRBJ1-1
clone_size: few
v_call: TRBV18
d_call: .

cdr3_nt: TGTGCCAGCAGCTTAGGGCCGGGACAGGGAACCAATGAGCAGTTCTTC
cdr3_aa: CASSLGPGQGTNEQFF
j_call: TRBJ2-1
clone_size: .
v_call: TRBV11-2
d_call: TRBD1

cdr3_nt: TGTGCCAGCAGTCGGACCGGGACAGGGTTTGAGACCCAGTACTTC
cdr3_aa: CASSRTGTGFETQYF
j_call: TRBJ2-5
clone_size: few
v_call: TRBV6-1
d_call: TRBD1

cdr3_nt: TGTGCCAGCACGGGGGACTCGTCCTACGAGCAGTACTTC
cdr3_aa: CASTGDSSYEQYF
j_call: TRBJ2-7
clone_size: .
v_call: TRBV28
d_call: .

cdr3_nt: TGTGCCACCGTGGGACAGGGGTTGTACAATGAGCAGTTCTTC
cdr3_aa: CATVGQGLYNEQFF
j_call: TRBJ2-1
clone_size: .
v_call: TRBV6-1
d_call: TRBD1

cdr3_nt: TGTGCCACCAGCAGAGGGTCGGTCGATCGGGCCCCTCAAGAGACCCAGTACTTC
cdr3_aa: CATSRGSVDRAPQETQYF
j_call: TRBJ2-5
clone_size: many
v_call: TRBV15
d_call: .

cdr3_nt: TGTGCCACCAGCAGAGATCTCCAAAGGGGCGCAGATACGCAGTATTTT
cdr3_aa: CATSRDLQRGADTQYF
j_call: TRBJ2-3
clone_size: .
v_call: TRBV15
d_call: .

cdr3_nt: TGTGCCACCAGCAGGGGTGGGAGTGGGTACGAGCAGTACTTC
cdr3_aa: CATSRGGSGYEQYF
j_call: TRBJ2-7
clone_size: .
v_call: TRBV15
d_call: .

cdr3_nt: TGCGCCAGCAGCTTGGTCATCGGGGGGGGCGATGAGCAGTTCTTC
cdr3_aa: CASSLVIGGGDEQFF
j_call: TRBJ2-1
clone_size: .
v_call: TRBV5-1
d_call: TRBD2

cdr3_nt: TGTGCCAGTAGTGTCTCGACTAGCGGGAGAAGCTACGAGCAGTACTTC
cdr3_aa: CASSVSTSGRSYEQYF
j_call: TRBJ2-7
clone_size: .
v_call: TRBV19
d_call: TRBD2